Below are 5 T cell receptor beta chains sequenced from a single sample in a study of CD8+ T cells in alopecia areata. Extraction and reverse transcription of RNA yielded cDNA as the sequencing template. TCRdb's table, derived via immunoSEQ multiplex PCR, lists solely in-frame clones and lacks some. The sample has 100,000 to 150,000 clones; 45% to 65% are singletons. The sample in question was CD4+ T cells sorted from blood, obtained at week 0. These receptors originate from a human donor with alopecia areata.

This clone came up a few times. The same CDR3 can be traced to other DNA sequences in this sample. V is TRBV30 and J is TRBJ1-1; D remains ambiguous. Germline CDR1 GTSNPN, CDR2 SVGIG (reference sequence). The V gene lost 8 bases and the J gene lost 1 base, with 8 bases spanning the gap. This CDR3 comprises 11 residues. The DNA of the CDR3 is TGTGCCGGAGAGAGGAACACTGAAGCTTTCTTT. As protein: CAGERNTEAFF.

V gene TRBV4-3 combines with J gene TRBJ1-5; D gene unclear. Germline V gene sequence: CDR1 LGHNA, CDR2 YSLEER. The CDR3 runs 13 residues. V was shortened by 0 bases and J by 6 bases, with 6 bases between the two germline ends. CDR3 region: CASSQEYGQPQHF. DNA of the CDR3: TGCGCCAGCAGCCAAGAATACGGTCAGCCCCAGCATTTT.

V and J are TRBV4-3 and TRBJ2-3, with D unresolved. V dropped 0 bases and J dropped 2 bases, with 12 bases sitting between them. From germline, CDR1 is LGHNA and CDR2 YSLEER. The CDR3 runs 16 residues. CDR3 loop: CASSQDFTVPTDTQYF. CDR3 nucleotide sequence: TGCGCCAGCAGCCAAGATTTCACAGTTCCCACAGATACGCAGTATTTT.

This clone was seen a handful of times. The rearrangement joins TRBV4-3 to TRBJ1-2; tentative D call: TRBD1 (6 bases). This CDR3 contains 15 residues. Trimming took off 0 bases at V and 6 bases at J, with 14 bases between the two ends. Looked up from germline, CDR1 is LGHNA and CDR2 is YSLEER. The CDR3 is CASSQETGLGNGYTF. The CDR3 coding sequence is TGCGCCAGCAGCCAAGAAACAGGGCTTGGAAATGGCTACACCTTC.

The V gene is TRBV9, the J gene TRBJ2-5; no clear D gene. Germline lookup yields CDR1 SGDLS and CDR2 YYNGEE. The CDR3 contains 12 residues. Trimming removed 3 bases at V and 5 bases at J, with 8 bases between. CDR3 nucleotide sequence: TGTGCCAGCAGCGGGGGTCGGGAGACCCAGTACTTC. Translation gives CASSGGRETQYF.